The entry below gives a single T cell receptor (beta chain) sequence along with its context. The authors' processing: Nucleated cell counts were estimated from reference gene primer amplification. Here immunoSEQ multiplex PCR was the method, and the copy in TCRdb shows in-frame clones only, minus some. V and J calls and clone size are those listed in that table; D and trimming were worked out from the DNA. The sample holds about 400,000 clones; 88% are singletons and the top ten take roughly 2%. This sample stems from a study of blood T cell repertoires in COVID-19. Study-level background: COVID-19 samples collected from the United States, Italy and Spain covered acute and convalescent phases.

All enrollees were roughly 18 to 90 years old and from some 24 US areas. Germline CDR1 reads LGHNT; CDR2 reads FRNRAP. This CDR3 has 15 residues. Trimming pared 0 bases from V and 7 bases from J, leaving 15 bases between. The rearrangement links TRBV12-5 to TRBJ1-1; the D is unclear. Specimen: PBMCs or T cells enriched from blood (not recorded which). The clonotype comes from a woman in her forties with acute COVID-19. CDR3 in DNA: TGTGCTAGTGGTTTGGTAATGGCCGCGCGGGGTGAAGCTTTCTTT. Its protein product is CASGLVMAARGEAFF.